The text below deals with one TCR beta chain. The antigen remains undetermined. Between the trimmed V and J ends, which lost 0 bases and 0 bases, there was a span of 11 bases. The CDR3 length is 16 residues. The germline gives CDR1 LGHNA, CDR2 YSLEER. These data belong to a study of blood T cells in healthy people across ages. Findings and limits, study-wide: With age, beta diversity per million T cells declined roughly linearly, significantly by roughly 40.

The authors ran a second PCR of 7 to 11 cycles using a sample-barcoded 5' primer and a J-beta primer mix. TCRdb reanalysed the 5' RACE reads using MiXCR and keeps one entry per CDR3 protein. This sample has 950,000 to 1,200,000 distinct CDR3 sequences, with around two fifths found just once. The sequence was obtained from a man aged 18 to 29 in good health. The chain couples TRBV4-3 to TRBJ1-1, with D perhaps matching TRBD1 (5 bases). Source material: blood. The CDR3 DNA reads as TGCGCCAGCAGCCAAGATCGCGGGGGTATGAACACTGAAGCTTTCTTT. Translating it yields CASSQDRGGMNTEAFF.